This is a list of T cell receptor beta chains from one sample in a study of Ad26.COV2.S vaccination and SARS-CoV-2 variants. Data came from immunoSEQ multiplex PCR; TCRdb stores just in-frame clones and leaves some out. The data show roughly 380,000 clones, around 84% seen once. The source was peripheral blood, collected in a trial of Ad26.COV2.S vaccine versus placebo. These receptor sequences come from a person aged 18 to 65 who received the Ad26.COV2.S COVID-19 vaccine or a placebo. The CDR3 runs from the conserved cysteine through the conserved F or W. A D gene is named only where the DNA matches it firmly. The size entry is marked missing in some rows and otherwise reads once, few, many or a size class.

CDR3 DNA,CDR3 protein,clone size,D gene,V gene,J gene
TGCGCCAGCAGCTTGGTGGGTTTCGAGACCCAGTACTTC,CASSLVGFETQYF,-,-,TRBV5-1,TRBJ2-5
TGCGCCAGCGGACCTACAGGGGGCAACACTGAAGCTTTCTTT,CASGPTGGNTEAFF,-,TRBD1,TRBV5-1,TRBJ1-1
TGTGCCAGCAGCCGTTACTCGGCAGGGGTGTACGAGCAGTACTTC,CASSRYSAGVYEQYF,-,-,TRBV14,TRBJ2-7
TGCGCCAGCAGCTTGGGCAGGGAAGCCGGGGAGCTGTTTTTT,CASSLGREAGELFF,once,-,TRBV5-1,TRBJ2-2
TGTGCCATCAGTACCGGGACAGGGGCCACAGATACGCAGTATTTT,CAISTGTGATDTQYF,-,TRBD1,TRBV10-3,TRBJ2-3
TGTGCCAGCAGCCAGAGAGCGGAGACCCAGTACTTC,CASSQRAETQYF,-,-,TRBV6-5,TRBJ2-5
TGTGCCAGCAGTTCCCCCGGGGGAGCAAAAGGGGGCATCACAGATACGCAGTATTTT,CASSSPGGAKGGITDTQYF,-,-,TRBV28,TRBJ2-3
TGTGCCAGCTCTCCACAGGGAGTCCCCTACGAGCAGTACTTC,CASSPQGVPYEQYF,-,-,TRBV18,TRBJ2-7
TGTGCCAGCTCACCACAGGGGACCTACGAGCAGTACTTC,CASSPQGTYEQYF,-,-,TRBV18,TRBJ2-7
TGTGCCAGCTCACCCCGGGACCTCCTGGCCGGGGAGCTGTTTTTT,CASSPRDLLAGELFF,few,-,TRBV18,TRBJ2-2
TGTGCCAGCAGCCAAAGGCTAGCGGGAGGCACCGGGGAGCTGTTTTTT,CASSQRLAGGTGELFF,-,TRBD2,TRBV14,TRBJ2-2
TGCGCCAGCAGCCAAACAGGGGCGGCGGAGCTGTTTTTT,CASSQTGAAELFF,once,TRBD1,TRBV4-1,TRBJ2-2
TGTGCCAGCAGCTCTCAGGGGACGAGCACAGATACGCAGTATTTT,CASSSQGTSTDTQYF,-,-,TRBV7-9,TRBJ2-3
TGCGCCAGCAGTGAGGGACAGGCTTACACCGGGGAGCTGTTTTTT,CASSEGQAYTGELFF,-,TRBD1,TRBV10-1,TRBJ2-2
TGTGCCAGCTCACCACCGGGACAGGAGAAAGAGACCCAGTACTTC,CASSPPGQEKETQYF,-,TRBD1,TRBV18,TRBJ2-5
TGTGCCAGCAGTCTGGCAGCGATATATGGCTACACCTTC,CASSLAAIYGYTF,-,-,TRBV2,TRBJ1-2
TGTGCCAGCAGTTACCTAGGGGGCGATGGCTACACCTTC,CASSYLGGDGYTF,-,TRBD1,TRBV6-5,TRBJ1-2
TGCGCCAGCAGTGAGTCATCAGGCCCGAGCTCCTATAATTCACCCCTCCACTTT,CASSESSGPSSYNSPLHF,-,-,TRBV10-2,TRBJ1-6
TGTGCCAGCAGCTTGGGGACGGGCGGACAGCAGTACTTC,CASSLGTGGQQYF,-,-,TRBV5-6,TRBJ2-7
TGTGCCAGCAGCCAACATAGCGGGGGGACCTACGAGCAGTACTTC,CASSQHSGGTYEQYF,-,TRBD2,TRBV3-1/TRBV3-2,TRBJ2-7
TGTGCCAGCAGCACTGCACAGGCTGCGAACACCGGGGAGCTGTTTTTT,CASSTAQAANTGELFF,-,-,TRBV21-1,TRBJ2-2
TGTGCCAGCAGTGAAACCCGGGGGGGGAGAGCAGATACGCAGTATTTT,CASSETRGGRADTQYF,once,TRBD2,TRBV25-1,TRBJ2-3
TGTGCCAGCAGTTACGGGGGATTGGATGAGCAGTTCTTC,CASSYGGLDEQFF,-,-,TRBV6-2/TRBV6-3,TRBJ2-1
TGTGCCAGCAGCTTAGGGGTCCACGAGCAGTACTTC,CASSLGVHEQYF,-,-,TRBV11-2,TRBJ2-7
TGTGCCAGCAGTCGCGCCTACGAGCAGTACTTC,CASSRAYEQYF,-,-,TRBV5-8,TRBJ2-7
TGTGCCAGCAGTTCCCTCGGACAGGGGCCCCCTGAAGCTTTCTTT,CASSSLGQGPPEAFF,-,TRBD1,TRBV5-4,TRBJ1-1
TGTGCCACTCAGGGAAACTCTGGAAACACCATATATTTT,CATQGNSGNTIYF,many,-,TRBV12-3/TRBV12-4,TRBJ1-3
TGTGCCAGCTTACTAGCGGGAGGGCCACTCTCTTACGAGCAGTACTTC,CASLLAGGPLSYEQYF,-,TRBD2,TRBV28,TRBJ2-7
TGTGCCAGCAGCGTCCGGTGGGAGATAGACAATGAGCAGTTCTTC,CASSVRWEIDNEQFF,-,-,TRBV11-3,TRBJ2-1
TGTGCCACGCGGGCGAAAGGGGGCAGTAACGCAGATACGCAGTATTTT,CATRAKGGSNADTQYF,-,TRBD1,TRBV19,TRBJ2-3
TGCGCCAGCAGCTTGGGGAGGGCCTCTGGGGCCAACGTCCTGACTTTC,CASSLGRASGANVLTF,-,-,TRBV5-1,TRBJ2-6
TGCGCCAGCATGGGCAGTACCTCCTACAATGAGCAGTTCTTC,CASMGSTSYNEQFF,-,-,TRBV5-1,TRBJ2-1
TGTGCCAGCAGTGAATTTGAGCAGTCTAACTATGGCTACACCTTC,CASSEFEQSNYGYTF,-,-,TRBV6-1,TRBJ1-2
TGTGCCAGCAGTGAAATGTGGAGTGGTTATAATTCACCCCTCCACTTT,CASSEMWSGYNSPLHF,once,-,TRBV6-1,TRBJ1-6
TGTGCCACCAGTGATGGGGGACAGGGGTATGATCAGCCCCAGCATTTT,CATSDGGQGYDQPQHF,-,TRBD1,TRBV24-1,TRBJ1-5
TGTGCCAGCAGTAAGGGGACTCGAGCCGACGAGCAGTACTTC,CASSKGTRADEQYF,-,-,TRBV27,TRBJ2-7
TGTGCCAGCAGTGCCGGGACCGAGGGACTTAACTATGGCTACACCTTC,CASSAGTEGLNYGYTF,once,-,TRBV6-6,TRBJ1-2
TGTGCCAGCAGTGACCAGTGGCAGCCCGTAGGCAATCAGCCCCAGCATTTT,CASSDQWQPVGNQPQHF,-,-,TRBV2,TRBJ1-5
TGTGCCTCCGGGGTGGCAGCCGGGAACACCGGGGAGCTGTTTTTT,CASGVAAGNTGELFF,once,-,TRBV5-4,TRBJ2-2
TGTGCCAGCAGCTTAGTCGGCGGGGGCGAGGCGACCCAGTACTTC,CASSLVGGGEATQYF,-,-,TRBV7-2,TRBJ2-5
TGCGCCAGCAGCCAAGATAGCGACATTTCGGTCTATGGCTACACCTTC,CASSQDSDISVYGYTF,-,-,TRBV4-3,TRBJ1-2
TGTGCCAGCAGCCAAGGGAGGGTCTTGAGGACCGGGGAGCTGTTTTTT,CASSQGRVLRTGELFF,-,-,TRBV14,TRBJ2-2
TGTGCCAGCAGTCGCACTCATTCAGCTAGCACCTACGAGCAGTACTTC,CASSRTHSASTYEQYF,-,-,TRBV6-2/TRBV6-3,TRBJ2-7
TGTGCCAGCAGTTCTGTTGGACTAGCGGGCTACGAGCAGTACTTC,CASSSVGLAGYEQYF,-,TRBD2,TRBV27,TRBJ2-7
TGTGCCAGCAGACGACGTGGAGGCACCATATATTTT,CASRRRGGTIYF,once,-,TRBV7-8,TRBJ1-3
TGCAGTGCTAGTCCCCGGGGCCAGCCCCAGCATTTT,CSASPRGQPQHF,once,-,TRBV20-1,TRBJ1-5